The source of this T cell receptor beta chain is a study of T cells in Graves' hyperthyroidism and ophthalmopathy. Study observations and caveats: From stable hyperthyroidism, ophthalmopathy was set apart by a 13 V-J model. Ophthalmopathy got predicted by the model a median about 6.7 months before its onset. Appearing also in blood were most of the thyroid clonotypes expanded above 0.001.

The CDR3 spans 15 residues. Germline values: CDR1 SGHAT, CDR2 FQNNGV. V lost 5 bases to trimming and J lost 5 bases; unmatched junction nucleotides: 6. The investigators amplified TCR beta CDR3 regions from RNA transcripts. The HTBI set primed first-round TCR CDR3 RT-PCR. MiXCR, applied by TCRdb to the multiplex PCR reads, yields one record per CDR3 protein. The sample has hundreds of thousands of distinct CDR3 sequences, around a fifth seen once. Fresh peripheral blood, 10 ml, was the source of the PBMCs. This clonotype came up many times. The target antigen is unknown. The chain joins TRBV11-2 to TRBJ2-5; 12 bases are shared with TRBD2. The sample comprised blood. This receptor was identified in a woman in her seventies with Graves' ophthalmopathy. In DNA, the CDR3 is TGTGCCAGCAGCCCCGGACTAGCGGGATTTGAGACCCAGTACTTC. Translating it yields CASSPGLAGFETQYF.